This T cell receptor (beta chain) was captured in a study of blood T cell repertoires in COVID-19 (dated by TCRdb to 2018 to 2021). As for the study more broadly: Collaborator samples came from the United States, Italy and Spain and covered acute and convalescent phases of COVID-19. The prospective study material was composed of cDNA or gDNA derived from T cells, B-cell-depleted T cells, or PBMCs. The dataset comprised deeply sampled blood TCRbeta repertoires from subjects exposed to, actively infected with, or recovered from COVID-19. The repertoires were released in a freely available public database intended as a resource for research on the immune response to SARS-CoV-2. Samples were obtained from the ongoing ImmuneRACE study (first 160 participants) and from 1,200 or so subjects provided by 6 global collaborators. A de-identified subject ID, COVID-19 status, age in years and sex were almost always included in the sample metadata. Where HLA class I and class II types were available, the types were taken from metadata supplied by the sample provider, not from assay-based typing.

The CDR3 has 13 amino acids, counting the end cysteine and phenylalanine. The only DNA kept is the CDR3, 39 bases in frame from the first base. At the junction V is shortened by 4 bases and J by 1 base, with 7 bases in between. Each collaborating institution followed its own protocols to collect whole blood in K2EDTA tubes. For TCRbeta analysis, collaborators shipped samples in one of three forms: frozen whole blood, isolated PBMCs, or DNA extracted from either of those sample types. Beyond this particular receptor, the publication reports: How much clinical and demographic metadata was included differed by source and by participant, and the metadata was provided uncurated.

The immunoSEQ Assay, a bias-controlled multiplex PCR, was used to amplify TCRbeta CDR3 regions from genomic DNA. In the paper's pipeline: The number of nucleated cells in each sample was estimated by amplification of reference gene primers within the assay. To quantify the absolute abundance of each unique TCRbeta CDR3 rearrangement, sequence reads were collapsed and filtered. For each sample, productive Simpson clonality was calculated by taking the square root of Simpson's diversity index across productive rearrangements. TCRdb limited this immuneACCESS table to in-frame rearrangements with V and J called. A share of clones is missing; checked studies link under half to unresolved V genes, and the rest is unexplained. D and trimming were read from the DNA, whereas the V and J calls and clone size are those reported in that table. Here the sample has 56,000 or so clones; under 90% occur a single time. Over 10% of the sample lies in the top ten.

For this clone: This receptor's antigen is unknown. Base qualities are not provided; no much larger clone lies one nucleotide away.

Here the chain combines TRBV12-3 or TRBV12-4 and TRBJ1-1, with no reliable assignment of the D segment. The sequenced sample was peripheral blood. This TCR came from a woman of 80 years or more with acute or convalescent COVID-19. The bases are TGTGCCAGCAGTTCCCCCCGGAACACTGAAGCTTTCTTT. It translates to CASSSPRNTEAFF.